This TCR beta chain was recorded in a study of neoadjuvant anti-PD-1 for oral cavity cancer. Study-wide context: Around day 43, patients without progression received a fourth nivolumab dose before surgery. General study points: With a few patients per group, TCR findings need larger cohorts.

TCRdb's copy holds only in-frame clones and misses some; the assay was immunoSEQ multiplex PCR. The table has tens of thousands of clones, about 36% seen once. V shed 5 bases, J shed 4 bases, and the junction held 5 bases outside the gene matches. This CDR3 comprises 14 residues. The germline V gene encodes CDR1 MDHEN and CDR2 SYDVKM. As to time point: after neoadjuvant nivolumab, at surgical resection. Stage II-IVA oral cavity squamous cell carcinoma was new and untreated by systemic or radiation therapy. These oral cavity squamous cell carcinomas were HPV-negative and locally advanced. This clone appeared a few times. Antigen unknown.

V usage is TRBV28 and J usage is TRBJ1-3; 7 nucleotides align to TRBD1. The receptor was isolated from a person aged 40-85 years with oral cavity squamous cell carcinoma. The specimen was tumor tissue, collected after nivolumab (anti-PD-1) treatment. CDR3 sequence reads: CASSPPGQGNTIYF. The CDR3 DNA sequence: TGTGCCAGCAGTCCTCCGGGACAGGGAAACACCATATATTTT.